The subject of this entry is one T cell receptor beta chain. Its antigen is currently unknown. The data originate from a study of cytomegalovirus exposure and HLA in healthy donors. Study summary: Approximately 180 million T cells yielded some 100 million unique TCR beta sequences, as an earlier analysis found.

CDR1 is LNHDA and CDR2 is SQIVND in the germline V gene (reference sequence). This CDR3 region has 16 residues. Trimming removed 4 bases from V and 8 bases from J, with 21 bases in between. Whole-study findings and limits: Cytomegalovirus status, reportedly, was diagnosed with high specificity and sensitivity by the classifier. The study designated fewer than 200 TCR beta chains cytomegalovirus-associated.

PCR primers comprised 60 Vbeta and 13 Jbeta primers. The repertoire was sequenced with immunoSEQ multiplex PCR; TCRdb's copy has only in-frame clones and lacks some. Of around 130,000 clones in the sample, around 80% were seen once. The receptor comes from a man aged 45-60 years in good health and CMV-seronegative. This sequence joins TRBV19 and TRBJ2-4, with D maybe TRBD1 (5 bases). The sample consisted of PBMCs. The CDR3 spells CASSNTPRTHRHIQYF. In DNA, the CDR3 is TGTGCCAGTAGTAATACGCCGAGGACCCACAGGCACATTCAGTACTTC. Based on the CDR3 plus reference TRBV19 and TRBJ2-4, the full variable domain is DGGITQSPKYLFRKEGQNVTLSCEQNLNHDAMYWYRQDPGQGLRLIYYSQIVNDFQKGDIAEGYSVSREKKESFPLTVTSAQKNPTAFYLCASSNTPRTHRHIQYFGAGTRLSVL.